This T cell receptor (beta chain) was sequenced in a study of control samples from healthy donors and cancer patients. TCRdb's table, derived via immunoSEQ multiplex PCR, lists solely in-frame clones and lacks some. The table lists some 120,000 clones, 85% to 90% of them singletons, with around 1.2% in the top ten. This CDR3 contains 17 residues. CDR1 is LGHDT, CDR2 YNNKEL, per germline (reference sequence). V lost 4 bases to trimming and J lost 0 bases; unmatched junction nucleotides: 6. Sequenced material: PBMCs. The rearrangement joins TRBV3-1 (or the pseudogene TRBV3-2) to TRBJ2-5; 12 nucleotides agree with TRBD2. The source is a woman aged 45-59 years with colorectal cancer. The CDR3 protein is CASSPMGLAGYQETQYF. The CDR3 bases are TGTGCCAGCAGCCCCATGGGACTAGCGGGCTACCAAGAGACCCAGTACTTC.